The 26 T cell receptor beta chains below all came from one sample that was sequenced in a study of blood T cell repertoires in COVID-19 (dated by TCRdb to about 2020). Libraries came from the immunoSEQ multiplex PCR assay. The immuneACCESS repertoire file appears here via TCRdb, limited to in-frame rearrangements. These files lack a portion of the clones; in checked studies, under half of the deficit traces to unresolved V genes, and the cause of the others is not known. For this sample there are 70,000 or so clones; 60% to 75% appear just once. Of the sample, about a third is held by the ten largest clones. The sequenced material came from peripheral blood. These receptors originate from a woman aged 65 to 85 with acute or convalescent COVID-19.

The table lists this clone with a few counts. An end of the junction does not agree with germline; a read error may underlie this. The chain carries TRBV27 and TRBJ2-7; D is unresolved. Germline V CDR1 and CDR2: MNHEY, SMNVEV (reference sequence). CDR3 size: 13 residues. The CDR3 protein is CATSFGSRYEQYF. The DNA of the CDR3 is TGTGCCACCAGTTTTGGCAGTCGCTACGAGCAGTACTTC.

The J gene is TRBJ2-7, the V gene TRBV28; a weak D match, TRBD2 (6 bases). There are 12 residues in the CDR3. V lost 7 bases and J lost 7, with 14 bases in between. Germline assignment: CDR1 MDHEN and CDR2 SYDVKM. The CDR3 loop reads CASTSGVREQYF. For the CDR3, the DNA is TGTGCCAGCACTTCGGGGGTGAGGGAGCAGTACTTC.

With respect to this clone: The junction does not match germline at one end; this may be a read error. V is TRBV6-5 and J is TRBJ1-1, with 7 bases matching TRBD1. Germline V lookup: CDR1 MNHEY, CDR2 SVGAGI. CDR3 length: 14 amino acids. CDR3 DNA sequence: TGTGCCAGCAATTACAGGGGTCGGAACACTGAAGCTTTCTTT. Its protein is CASNYRGRNTEAFF.

The rearrangement joins TRBV6-5 to TRBJ1-2; D is undetermined. This CDR3 spans 15 amino acids. The V end was cut by 6 bases, the J end by 7 bases, with 21 bases between. Germline CDR1 reads MNHEY; CDR2 reads SVGAGI. The CDR3 nucleotides are TGTGCCAGCAGCAGAGGGTTGGGGAGCTATAGTGGCTACACCTTC. Encoded protein: CASSRGLGSYSGYTF.

The chain carries TRBV28 and TRBJ1-2; the D is unclear. Trimming removed 7 bases from V and 5 bases from J, with 8 bases in between. CDR3 length: 11 amino acids. The germline V gene has CDR1 MDHEN and CDR2 SYDVKM. DNA of the CDR3: TGTGCCAGCACCCAACGGTATGGCTACACCTTC. Residues: CASTQRYGYTF.

The rearrangement uses TRBV6-1 and TRBJ1-3; 7 bases are a match to TRBD1. The germline V gene has CDR1 MNHNS and CDR2 SASEGT. The trim removed 4 bases at V and 0 bases at J, leaving 6 bases unmatched. This CDR3 is built from 16 residues. For the CDR3, the DNA is TGTGCCAGCAGTGTTGACAGGGATTACTCTGGAAACACCATATATTTT. Translated, it gives CASSVDRDYSGNTIYF.

This clone was recorded once. The chain links TRBV6-4 to TRBJ1-5; D may be TRBD1 (5 bases). V was shortened by 4 bases and J by 6 bases, with 13 bases between the two germline ends. The CDR3 loop spans 14 amino acids. The germline gives CDR1 MRHNA, CDR2 SNTAGT. Written as DNA, the CDR3 is TGTGCCAGCAGTGTATCCCAGGGAGGTCAGCCCCAGCATTTT. It translates to CASSVSQGGQPQHF.

This clone has a single count. The rearrangement links TRBV4-3 to TRBJ2-2; TRBD1 is a possible D gene (6 bases). The CDR3 is 17 amino acids. V gave up 4 bases and J gave up 2 bases, with 17 bases separating them. Germline V CDR1 and CDR2: LGHNA, YSLEER. The chain's CDR3 is CASSPSSGGPNTGELFF. The CDR3, as DNA: TGCGCCAGCAGCCCCTCGAGTGGGGGCCCTAACACCGGGGAGCTGTTTTTT.

CDR3: CASSYGLRQGARGYTF. CDR3 nucleotide sequence: TGTGCCAGCAGTTACGGGCTGCGTCAGGGGGCCAGGGGCTACACCTTC. The chain uses TRBV6-5 and TRBJ1-2; 8 bases fit TRBD1. CDR3 length: 16 amino acids. V shed 2 bases, J shed 8 bases, and the junction held 13 bases outside the gene matches. Germline values: CDR1 MNHEY, CDR2 SVGAGI.

The rearrangement uses TRBV6-5 and TRBJ1-5; D is possibly TRBD1 (6 bases). Per germline, CDR1 MNHEY and CDR2 SVGAGI. This CDR3 has 13 residues. V was pared by 4 bases and J by 6 bases, with 10 bases between. This chain's CDR3 is CASSSQGTQPQHF. The CDR3 bases are TGTGCCAGCAGTTCACAGGGCACTCAGCCCCAGCATTTT.

This rearrangement joins TRBV27 to TRBJ2-5; 14 bases match TRBD2. The V and J ends lost 5 bases and 5 bases, in that order; junction bases with no gene match: 13. Germline loops: CDR1 MNHEY, CDR2 SMNVEV (reference sequence). The CDR3 covers 18 residues. The CDR3: CASSQARLAGGPWETQYF. Here the CDR3 DNA reads TGTGCCAGCAGTCAAGCCCGACTAGCGGGGGGGCCATGGGAGACCCAGTACTTC.

The chain recombines TRBV6-5 with TRBJ1-2; the D gene is possibly TRBD1 (5 bases). In germline, CDR1 is MNHEY, CDR2 SVGAGI. V was trimmed by 10 bases and J by 2 bases, leaving 17 bases between them. The CDR3 runs to 14 residues. The CDR3 DNA follows: TGTGCCATTTCACCGATCCCAGGGAACTATGGCTACACCTTC. It codes for CAISPIPGNYGYTF.

The V gene is TRBV19, the J gene TRBJ1-5; 7 bases map to TRBD1. Germline assignment: CDR1 LNHDA and CDR2 SQIVND (reference sequence). Trimming removed 7 bases from V and 3 bases from J; junction bases left unmatched: 9. This CDR3 region has 15 residues. The CDR3 sequence: CASKGGPVTNQPQHF. In DNA form, the CDR3 reads TGTGCCAGTAAAGGGGGCCCGGTGACCAATCAGCCCCAGCATTTT.

The V and J genes are TRBV27 and TRBJ1-5; D is uncertain. The germline V gene has CDR1 MNHEY and CDR2 SMNVEV (reference sequence). Trimming left V 6 bases short and J 5 bases short, with 11 bases between. This CDR3 is built from 13 residues. CDR3 nucleotide sequence: TGTGCCAGCAGCCGGACTCGGGATCAGCCCCAGCATTTT. Its translation is CASSRTRDQPQHF.

This chain uses TRBV5-6 with TRBJ1-5, with a tentative D call TRBD1 (5 bases). Deletions cut 0 bases from V and 4 bases from J, with 11 bases between. The germline V gene has CDR1 SGHDT and CDR2 YYEEEE. This CDR3 has 15 amino acids. CDR3 region: CASSLAGGKNQPQHF. The CDR3 DNA reads as TGTGCCAGCAGCTTGGCCGGGGGAAAAAATCAGCCCCAGCATTTT.

In this sample, this clone turned up a few times. The J gene is TRBJ2-7, the V gene TRBV12-3 or TRBV12-4; 9 bases align to TRBD1. The CDR3 is 13 residues long. V lost 6 bases and J lost 6; bases outside the gene matches: 6. CDR3 residues: CASSRGTGFEQYF. CDR3 coding DNA: TGTGCCAGCAGCCGGGGGACAGGGTTCGAGCAGTACTTC.

The chain carries TRBV7-2 and TRBJ1-2; D may be TRBD1 (6 bases). Trimming stripped 6 bases from V and 8 bases from J, with 19 bases between. Germline CDR1 SGHTA, CDR2 FQGNSA. There are 14 residues in the CDR3. DNA of the CDR3: TGTGCCAGCAGAGTACGAACAGGGTATAGCGGCTACACCTTC. Translation: CASRVRTGYSGYTF.

The J gene is TRBJ2-2, the V gene TRBV5-5; TRBD1 matches at 7 bases. V was clipped by 4 bases and J by 8 bases; unmatched bases: 5. Germline CDR1 and CDR2: SGHKS and YYEKEE (reference sequence). This CDR3 has 13 residues. The CDR3 DNA follows: TGTGCCAGCAGCACAGGGGTAACGGGGGAGCTGTTTTTT. This gives the protein CASSTGVTGELFF.

This chain's CDR3 is CASSSWTGGVNGNTIYF. The CDR3, as DNA: TGTGCCAGTAGTTCCTGGACAGGGGGCGTTAATGGAAACACCATATATTTT. The chain joins TRBV19 to TRBJ1-3; 11 nucleotides match TRBD1. Germline lookup yields CDR1 LNHDA and CDR2 SQIVND (reference sequence). V lost 5 bases, J lost 3 bases, and 9 bases stayed unmatched. CDR3 length: 17 amino acids.

The genes are TRBV11-2 and TRBJ2-7; TRBD2 might be the D (6 bases). V was clipped by 5 bases and J by 6 bases, with 17 bases between them. This CDR3 comprises 14 residues. Germline CDR1 SGHAT, CDR2 FQNNGV. The CDR3 region is CASSPSNGRSEQYF. The CDR3 DNA follows: TGTGCCAGCAGCCCGAGTAACGGGAGATCCGAGCAGTACTTC.

V usage is TRBV11-3 and J usage is TRBJ2-7; D might be TRBD2 (5 bases). CDR1 and CDR2 (germline): SGHNT, YENEEA. Trimming cost V 5 bases and J 7 bases, with 18 bases left between them. The CDR3 is 14 amino acids. The CDR3 region has the DNA TGTGCCAGCAGCGACCCGTCTAGCACCAGTGAGCAGTACTTC. This encodes CASSDPSSTSEQYF.

This clone was detected only a few times. For the CDR3, the DNA is TGCGCCAGCAGCCCGGGACAGGGGCCAACAGATACGCAGTATTTT. Translated: CASSPGQGPTDTQYF. The chain is built from TRBV5-1 and TRBJ2-3; 10 nucleotides line up with TRBD1. Trimming took 4 bases from V and 3 from J; bases not matched to a gene: 5. The CDR3 has 15 residues. From germline, CDR1 is SGHRS and CDR2 YFSETQ.

The V call is TRBV27, the J call TRBJ2-5; TRBD2 matches 8 bases. CDR3 size: 14 residues. Unmatched junction bases numbered 5, after V lost 6 bases and J lost 2 bases. Germline V gene sequence: CDR1 MNHEY, CDR2 SMNVEV (reference sequence). The CDR3 sequence: CASRPGGAQETQYF. The CDR3, as DNA: TGTGCCAGCAGACCCGGGGGGGCTCAAGAGACCCAGTACTTC.

The rearrangement joins TRBV19 to TRBJ1-1; D possibly corresponds to TRBD1 (6 bases). Per the germline V gene, CDR1 is LNHDA and CDR2 is SQIVND (reference sequence). The germline V and J ends were trimmed by 5 bases and 0 bases, with 13 bases remaining between them. This CDR3 comprises 15 residues. CDR3 sequence reads: CASSPRGGLNTEAFF. CDR3 coding DNA: TGTGCCAGTAGTCCACGGGGGGGGCTGAACACTGAAGCTTTCTTT.

The chain joins TRBV6-6 to TRBJ2-7; D is perhaps TRBD2 (6 bases). V lost 4 bases and J 6 bases, leaving 10 bases between the germline ends. Germline V lookup: CDR1 MNHNY, CDR2 SVGAGI (reference sequence). The CDR3 totals 12 residues. CDR3 loop: CASSSPAGEQYF. CDR3 bases: TGTGCCAGCAGTTCCCCAGCGGGCGAGCAGTACTTC.

The chain has TRBV30 and TRBJ1-2; TRBD1 is a possible D gene (6 bases). The CDR3 contains 14 residues. Germline CDR1 is GTSNPN and CDR2 is SVGIG (reference sequence). Trimming removed 3 bases from V and 3 bases from J, with 14 bases in between. CDR3 region: CAWSHRDDYYGYTF. In DNA, the CDR3 is TGTGCCTGGAGCCACAGGGACGACTACTATGGCTACACCTTC.